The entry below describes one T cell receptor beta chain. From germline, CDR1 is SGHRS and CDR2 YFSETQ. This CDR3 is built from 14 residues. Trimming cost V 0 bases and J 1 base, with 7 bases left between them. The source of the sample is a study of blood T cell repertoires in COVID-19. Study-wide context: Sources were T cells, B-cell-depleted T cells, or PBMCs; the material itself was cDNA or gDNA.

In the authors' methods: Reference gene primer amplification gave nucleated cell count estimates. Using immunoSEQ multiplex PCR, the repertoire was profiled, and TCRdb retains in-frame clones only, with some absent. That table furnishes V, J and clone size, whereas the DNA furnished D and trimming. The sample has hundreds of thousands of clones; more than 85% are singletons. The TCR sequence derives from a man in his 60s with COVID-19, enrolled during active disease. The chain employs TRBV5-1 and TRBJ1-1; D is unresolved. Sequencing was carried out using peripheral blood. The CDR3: CASSLVPGNTEAFF. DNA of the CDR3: TGCGCCAGCAGCTTGGTTCCGGGGAACACTGAAGCTTTCTTT.